Listed here are 2 T cell receptor beta chains from one sample, sequenced in a study of T cells after yellow fever vaccination. TCRdb recomputed calls from the 5' RACE reads with MiXCR, one row per CDR3 protein. The sample contains under 600,000 distinct CDR3 sequences, less than 15% of which appear only once. The sample was PBMCs, taken on the day of the yellow fever booster vaccination. The receptors derive from a man aged 25-40 years who received the YFV17D yellow fever vaccine.

The rearrangement joins TRBV18 to TRBJ2-7; 11 nucleotides align to TRBD1. The germline V gene encodes CDR1 KGHSH and CDR2 LQKENI. The CDR3 totals 16 residues. V dropped 0 bases and J dropped 4; count of bases not matched to a gene: 5. Written as DNA, the CDR3 is TGTGCCAGCTCACCACCGAGGGGACAGGGGGATTACGAGCAGTACTTC. This sequence encodes CASSPPRGQGDYEQYF.

This clonotype was counted a few times. The genes are TRBV11-2 and TRBJ2-1; D may be TRBD2 (7 bases). V lost 0 bases, J lost 8 bases, and 14 bases lay in between. The germline gives CDR1 SGHAT, CDR2 FQNNGV. The CDR3 loop spans 15 amino acids. The CDR3 protein is CASSLERGGGHEQFF. CDR3 DNA: TGTGCCAGCAGCTTAGAAAGGGGAGGGGGACATGAGCAGTTCTTC.